The sample holds a few counts of the clone carrying this TCR beta chain. Antigen specificity is unknown. The library was made from cDNA and included unique molecular identifiers. TCRdb re-derived calls from the PCR reads in MiXCR, one entry per CDR3 protein. The sample carries fewer than 850,000 distinct CDR3 sequences, roughly 30% recorded once. This record comes from a study of post-analysis software for immune sequencing data. On the study more broadly: Disease courses included relapsing-remitting, secondary progressive and progressive-relapsing multiple sclerosis. Study-level results: Higher frequency in patients than in controls was seen for roughly 5 TRBV segments, with TRBV5-6, TRBV5-1 and TRBV20-1 among them.

The germline V and J ends were trimmed by 4 bases and 5 bases, with 11 bases remaining between them. This CDR3 region has 13 residues. The V gene's germline CDR1 is MNHEY and CDR2 SVGAGI. The sequencing input was blood. This chain uses TRBV6-5 with TRBJ2-5; D remains ambiguous. The sequence was obtained from a girl aged 5 to 17 with multiple sclerosis. The CDR3 protein is CASSLTKPETQYF. The DNA for the CDR3 is TGTGCCAGCAGTTTAACAAAGCCGGAGACCCAGTACTTC.